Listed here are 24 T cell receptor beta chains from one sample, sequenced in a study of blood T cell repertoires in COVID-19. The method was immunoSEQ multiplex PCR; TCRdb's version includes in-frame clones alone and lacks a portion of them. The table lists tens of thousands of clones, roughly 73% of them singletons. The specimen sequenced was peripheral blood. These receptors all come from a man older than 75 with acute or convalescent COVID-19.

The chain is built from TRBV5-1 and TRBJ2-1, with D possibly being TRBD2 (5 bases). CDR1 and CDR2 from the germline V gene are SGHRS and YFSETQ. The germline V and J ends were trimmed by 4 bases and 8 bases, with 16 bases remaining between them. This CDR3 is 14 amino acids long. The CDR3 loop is CASSLGASKYEQFF. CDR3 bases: TGCGCCAGCAGCCTAGGTGCTAGCAAGTATGAGCAGTTCTTC.

CDR3: CASSSLAGAREQYF. DNA of the CDR3: TGTGCCAGCAGTTCACTAGCGGGAGCACGCGAGCAGTACTTC. The chain joins TRBV27 to TRBJ2-7; 11 bases match TRBD2. CDR3 length equals 14 residues. CDR1 MNHEY and CDR2 SMNVEV come from the germline V gene (reference sequence). The V gene end was trimmed by 4 bases and the J gene end by 6 bases; junction bases not matched to a gene: 5.

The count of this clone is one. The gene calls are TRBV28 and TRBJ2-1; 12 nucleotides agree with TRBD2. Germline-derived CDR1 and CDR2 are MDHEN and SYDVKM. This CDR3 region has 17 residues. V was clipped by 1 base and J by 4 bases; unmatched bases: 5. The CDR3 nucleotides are TGTGCCAGCAGTTTATACGGGACTAGCGGGCCTTACAATGAGCAGTTCTTC. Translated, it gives CASSLYGTSGPYNEQFF.

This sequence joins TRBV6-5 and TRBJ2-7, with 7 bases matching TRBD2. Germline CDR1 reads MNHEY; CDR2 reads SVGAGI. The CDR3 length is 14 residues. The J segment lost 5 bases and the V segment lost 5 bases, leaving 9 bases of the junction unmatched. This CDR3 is CASSRPGLRNEQYF. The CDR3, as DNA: TGTGCCAGCAGTCGGCCGGGACTACGTAACGAGCAGTACTTC.

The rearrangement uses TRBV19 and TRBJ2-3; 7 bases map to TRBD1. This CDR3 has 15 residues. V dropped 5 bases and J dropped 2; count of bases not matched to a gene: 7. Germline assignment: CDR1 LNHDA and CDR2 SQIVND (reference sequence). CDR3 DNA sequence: TGTGCCAGTAGTTCGGGACAGCTTTTCACAGATACGCAGTATTTT. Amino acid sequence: CASSSGQLFTDTQYF.

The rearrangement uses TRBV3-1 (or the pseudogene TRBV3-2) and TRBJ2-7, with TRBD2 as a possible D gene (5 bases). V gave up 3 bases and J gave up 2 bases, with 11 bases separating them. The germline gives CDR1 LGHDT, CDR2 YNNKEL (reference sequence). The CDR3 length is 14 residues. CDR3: CASSQLGAAYEQYF. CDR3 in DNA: TGTGCCAGCAGCCAGTTAGGAGCGGCCTACGAGCAGTACTTC.

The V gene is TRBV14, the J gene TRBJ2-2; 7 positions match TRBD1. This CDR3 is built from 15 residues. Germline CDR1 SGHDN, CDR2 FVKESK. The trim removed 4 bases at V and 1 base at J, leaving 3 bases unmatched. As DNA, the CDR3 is TGTGCCAGCAGCCGGGACAGCCTGAACACCGGGGAGCTGTTTTTT. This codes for CASSRDSLNTGELFF.

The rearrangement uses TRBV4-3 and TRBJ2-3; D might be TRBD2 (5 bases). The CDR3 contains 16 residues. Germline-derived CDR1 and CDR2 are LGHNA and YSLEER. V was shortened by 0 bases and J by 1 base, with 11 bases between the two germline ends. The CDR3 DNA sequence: TGCGCCAGCAGCCAAGAAAGGAGGTTTCGCACAGATACGCAGTATTTT. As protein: CASSQERRFRTDTQYF.

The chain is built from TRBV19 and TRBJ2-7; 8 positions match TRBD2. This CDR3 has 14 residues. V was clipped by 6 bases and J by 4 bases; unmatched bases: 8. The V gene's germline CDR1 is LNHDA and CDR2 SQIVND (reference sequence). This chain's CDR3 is CASRALADIYEQYF. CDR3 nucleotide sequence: TGTGCCAGTAGGGCACTAGCGGACATATACGAGCAGTACTTC.

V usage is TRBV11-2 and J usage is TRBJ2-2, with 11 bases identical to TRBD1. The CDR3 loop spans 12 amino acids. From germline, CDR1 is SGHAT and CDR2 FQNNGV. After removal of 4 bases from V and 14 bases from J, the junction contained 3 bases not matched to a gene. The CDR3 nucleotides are TGTGCCAGCAGCTCGGACAGGGGGCCCCTGTTTTTT. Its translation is CASSSDRGPLFF. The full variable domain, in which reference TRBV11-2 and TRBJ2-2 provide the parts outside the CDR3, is EAGVAQSPRYKIIEKRQSVAFWCNPISGHATLYWYQQILGQGPKLLIQFQNNGVVDDSQLPKDRFSAERLKGVDSTLKIQPAKLEDSAVYLCASSSDRGPLFFGEGSRLTVL.

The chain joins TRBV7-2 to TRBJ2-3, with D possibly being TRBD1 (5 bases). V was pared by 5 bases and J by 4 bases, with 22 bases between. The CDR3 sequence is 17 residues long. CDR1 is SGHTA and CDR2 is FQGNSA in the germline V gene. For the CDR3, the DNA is TGTGCCAGCAGCCGTCTGGGGCGAACGTTGAATTCAGATACGCAGTATTTT. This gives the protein CASSRLGRTLNSDTQYF. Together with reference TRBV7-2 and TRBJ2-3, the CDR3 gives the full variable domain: GAGVSQSPSNKVTEKGKDVELRCDPISGHTALYWYRQSLGQGLEFLIYFQGNSAPDKSGLPSDRFSAERTGGSVSTLTIQRTQQEDSAVYLCASSRLGRTLNSDTQYFGPGTRLTVL.

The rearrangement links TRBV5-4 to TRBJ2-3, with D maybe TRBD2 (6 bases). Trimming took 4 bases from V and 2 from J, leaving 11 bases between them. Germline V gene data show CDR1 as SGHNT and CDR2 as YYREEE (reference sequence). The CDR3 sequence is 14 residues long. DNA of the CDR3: TGTGCCAGCAGCCCCCGGGGGAACACAGATACGCAGTATTTT. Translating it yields CASSPRGNTDTQYF.

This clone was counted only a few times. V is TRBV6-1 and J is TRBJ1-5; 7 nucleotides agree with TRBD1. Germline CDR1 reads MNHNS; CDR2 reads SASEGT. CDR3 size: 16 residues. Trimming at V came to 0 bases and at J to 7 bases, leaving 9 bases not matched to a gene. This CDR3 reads CASSEALRGGEQPQHF. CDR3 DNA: TGTGCCAGCAGTGAAGCGCTTCGAGGGGGCGAGCAGCCCCAGCATTTT.

CDR3 amino acids: CASSLWASGRGEQYF. DNA of the CDR3: TGTGCCAGCAGTTTATGGGCTAGCGGCCGCGGTGAGCAGTACTTC. The V gene is TRBV28, the J gene TRBJ2-7; 7 bases fit TRBD2. J lost 7 bases, V lost 0 bases, and 9 bases had no gene match. This CDR3 has 15 residues. Germline V CDR1 and CDR2: MDHEN, SYDVKM.

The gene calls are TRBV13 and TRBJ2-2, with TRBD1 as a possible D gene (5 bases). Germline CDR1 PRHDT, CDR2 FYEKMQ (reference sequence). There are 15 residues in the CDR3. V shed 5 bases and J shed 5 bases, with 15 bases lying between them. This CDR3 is CASSPESQGTGELFF. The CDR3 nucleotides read TGTGCCAGCAGCCCCGAAAGCCAGGGAACCGGGGAGCTGTTTTTT.

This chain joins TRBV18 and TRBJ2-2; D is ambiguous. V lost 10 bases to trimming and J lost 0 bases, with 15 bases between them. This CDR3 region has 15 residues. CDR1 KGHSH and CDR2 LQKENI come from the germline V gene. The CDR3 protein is CATIRLLPNTGELFF. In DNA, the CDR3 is TGTGCCACCATCCGTTTACTGCCGAACACCGGGGAGCTGTTTTTT. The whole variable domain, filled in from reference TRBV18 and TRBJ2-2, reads NAGVMQNPRHLVRRRGQEARLRCSPMKGHSHVYWYRQLPEEGLKFMVYLQKENIIDESGMPKERFSAEFPKEGPSILRIQQVVRGDSAAYFCATIRLLPNTGELFFGEGSRLTVL.

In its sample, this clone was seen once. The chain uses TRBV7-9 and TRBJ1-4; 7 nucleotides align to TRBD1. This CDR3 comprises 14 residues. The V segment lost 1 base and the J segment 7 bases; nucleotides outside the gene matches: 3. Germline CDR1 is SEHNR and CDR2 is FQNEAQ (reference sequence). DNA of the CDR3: TGTGCCAGCAGCTTAGGACAGGGAGGTGAAAAACTGTTTTTT. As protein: CASSLGQGGEKLFF.

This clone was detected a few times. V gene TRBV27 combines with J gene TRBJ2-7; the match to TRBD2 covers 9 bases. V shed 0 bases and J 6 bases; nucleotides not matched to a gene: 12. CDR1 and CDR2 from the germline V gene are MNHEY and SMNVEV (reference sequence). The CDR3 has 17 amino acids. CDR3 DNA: TGTGCCAGCAGTTTATCGGTAGCGGGAGATATCCTTTCCGAGCAGTACTTC. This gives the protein CASSLSVAGDILSEQYF.

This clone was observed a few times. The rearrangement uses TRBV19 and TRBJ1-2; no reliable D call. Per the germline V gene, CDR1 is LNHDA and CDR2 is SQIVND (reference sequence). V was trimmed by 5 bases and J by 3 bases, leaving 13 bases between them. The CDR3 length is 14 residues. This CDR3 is CASSSPASYYGYTF. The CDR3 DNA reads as TGTGCCAGTAGTTCCCCTGCGTCTTACTATGGCTACACCTTC.

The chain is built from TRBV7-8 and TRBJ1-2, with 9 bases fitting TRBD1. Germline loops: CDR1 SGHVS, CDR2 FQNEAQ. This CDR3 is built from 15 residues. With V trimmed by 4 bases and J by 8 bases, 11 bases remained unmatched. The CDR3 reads CASSSGTGISRGYTF. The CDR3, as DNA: TGTGCCAGCAGCTCGGGGACAGGGATCTCAAGGGGCTACACCTTC. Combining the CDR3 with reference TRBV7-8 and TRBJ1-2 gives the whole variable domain GAGVSQSPRYKVAKRGQDVALRCDPISGHVSLFWYQQALGQGPEFLTYFQNEAQLDKSGLPSDRFFAERPEGSVSTLKIQRTQQEDSAVYLCASSSGTGISRGYTFGSGTRLTVV.

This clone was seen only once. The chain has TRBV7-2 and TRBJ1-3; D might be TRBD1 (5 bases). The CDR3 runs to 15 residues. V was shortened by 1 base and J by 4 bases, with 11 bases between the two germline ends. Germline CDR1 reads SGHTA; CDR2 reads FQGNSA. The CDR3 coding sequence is TGTGCCAGCAGCTTAGGTGGACATTCGGGAAACACCATATATTTT. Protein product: CASSLGGHSGNTIYF. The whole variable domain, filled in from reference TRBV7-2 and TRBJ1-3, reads GAGVSQSPSNKVTEKGKDVELRCDPISGHTALYWYRQSLGQGLEFLIYFQGNSAPDKSGLPSDRFSAERTGGSVSTLTIQRTQQEDSAVYLCASSLGGHSGNTIYFGEGSWLTVV.

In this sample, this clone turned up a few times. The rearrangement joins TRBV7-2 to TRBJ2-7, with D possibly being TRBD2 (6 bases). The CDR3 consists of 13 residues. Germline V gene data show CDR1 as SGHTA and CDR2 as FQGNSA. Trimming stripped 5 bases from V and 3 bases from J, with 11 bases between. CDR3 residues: CASSILGGYEQYF. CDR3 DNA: TGTGCCAGCAGCATCCTGGGGGGCTACGAGCAGTACTTC.

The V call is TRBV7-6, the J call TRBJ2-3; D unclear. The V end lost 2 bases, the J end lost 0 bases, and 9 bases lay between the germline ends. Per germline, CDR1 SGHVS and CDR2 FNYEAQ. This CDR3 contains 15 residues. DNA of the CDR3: TGTGCCAGCAGCTTATTATCCTTTAGCACAGATACGCAGTATTTT. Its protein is CASSLLSFSTDTQYF.

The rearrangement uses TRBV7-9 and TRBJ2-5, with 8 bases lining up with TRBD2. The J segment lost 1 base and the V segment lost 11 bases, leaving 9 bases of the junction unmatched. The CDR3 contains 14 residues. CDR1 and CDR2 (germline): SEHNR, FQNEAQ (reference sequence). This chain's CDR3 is CAAGGVTFQETQYF. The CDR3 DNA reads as TGTGCCGCCGGGGGGGTTACTTTCCAAGAGACCCAGTACTTC.